The clone carrying this T cell receptor beta chain was seen a few times. Its cognate antigen is unknown. V dropped 4 bases and J dropped 1; count of bases not matched to a gene: 8. This CDR3 is built from 17 residues. Germline loops: CDR1 MDHEN, CDR2 SYDVKM. Authors' data handling: The study built a papillary thyroid cancer distant-metastasis classifier from CDR3 differences across clinicopathological groups. Using MiXCR, TCRdb reanalyzed the PCR reads. V and J calls and clone size were set by TCRdb, not the authors. The profile shows 8,000 to 9,500 clones, 25% to 40% of them singletons. Every patient was untreated before thyroid surgery. The data belong to a study of metastatic and nonmetastatic thyroid tumors. On the study more broadly: Repertoires from blood and tumor or nodule tissue of malignant and benign thyroid patients were compared.

Study observations and caveats: Malignant tumors reportedly showed significantly higher TCR beta diversity than benign nodules in both blood and tumor.

The clonotype was recovered from a female donor with papillary thyroid cancer or a benign thyroid nodule (not recorded which). Some clones in this sample may be carry-over from other donors' samples. The V gene is TRBV28, the J gene TRBJ2-2; 8 bases are shared with TRBD2. The sequenced sample was tumor tissue. Here the CDR3 DNA reads TGTGCCAGCAGTTCCCCGAGCGGGAGCGTGAACACCGGGGAGCTGTTTTTT. Translation: CASSSPSGSVNTGELFF.